This T cell receptor beta chain came from a study of memory CD4+ T cells and cytomegalovirus serostatus. Study as a whole: This sample comes from healthy Belgian adults, under 10 CMV seropositive, 24 seronegative. Study observations and caveats: CD4+ memory repertoires contained about 40% of the 164 reported CMV TCRbeta sequences. The CMV-associated TCR signature appears largely within the CD4+ memory repertoire.

The sort gate was single viable CD3+CD4+CD8-CD45RO+ cells for memory CD4+ T cells. V shed 4 bases, J shed 4 bases, and the junction held 11 bases outside the gene matches. Germline V gene sequence: CDR1 SGHRS, CDR2 YFSETQ. The CDR3 length is 16 residues. On this clone: Antigen specificity is unknown.

Authors' analysis steps: After removing out-of-frame reads, around 2.2 million distinct TCRbeta sequences remained. Using immunoSEQ multiplex PCR, the repertoire was profiled, and TCRdb retains in-frame clones only, with some absent. That table furnishes V, J and clone size, whereas the DNA furnished D and trimming. Of tens of thousands of clones listed, about three quarters were seen once; the top ten hold 6.4%. The V gene is TRBV5-1, the J gene TRBJ2-5; 9 nucleotides agree with TRBD1. What was sequenced was memory CD4+ T cells from blood. This receptor was obtained from an adult in good health and CMV-seronegative. CDR3 DNA: TGCGCCAGCAGCCCTGGGACAGGGAGCCAAGGAGAGACCCAGTACTTC. This gives the protein CASSPGTGSQGETQYF. Filled out from reference TRBV5-1 and TRBJ2-5, the complete variable domain reads KAGVTQTPRYLIKTRGQQVTLSCSPISGHRSVSWYQQTPGQGLQFLFEYFSETQRNKGNFPGRFSGRQFSNSRSEMNVSTLELGDSALYLCASSPGTGSQGETQYFGPGTRLLVL.